The present T cell receptor beta chain was sequenced within a study of T cell repertoires in cytomegalovirus infection. A single record per CDR3 protein comes from TCRdb applying MiXCR to the reads. The sample records under 150,000 distinct CDR3 sequences, around 25% being singletons. Remarks on this clonotype: The antigen is unknown.

Trimming at V came to 10 bases and at J to 4 bases, leaving 16 bases not matched to a gene. This CDR3 is 16 amino acids long. The germline V gene encodes CDR1 WNHNN and CDR2 SYGVQD (reference sequence). Sequenced material: PBMCs, sequenced either directly or after in vitro stimulation (not recorded which). The sequence derives from a human donor in good health (CMV status not recorded). Some clones in this sample may be carry-over from other donors' samples. The V gene is TRBV10-1, the J gene TRBJ2-7, with TRBD2 matching 10 bases. The CDR3 here is CAIPQHSTSGIYEQYV. CDR3 bases: TGCGCCATTCCGCAACATAGCACTAGCGGGATTTACGAGCAGTACGTC.